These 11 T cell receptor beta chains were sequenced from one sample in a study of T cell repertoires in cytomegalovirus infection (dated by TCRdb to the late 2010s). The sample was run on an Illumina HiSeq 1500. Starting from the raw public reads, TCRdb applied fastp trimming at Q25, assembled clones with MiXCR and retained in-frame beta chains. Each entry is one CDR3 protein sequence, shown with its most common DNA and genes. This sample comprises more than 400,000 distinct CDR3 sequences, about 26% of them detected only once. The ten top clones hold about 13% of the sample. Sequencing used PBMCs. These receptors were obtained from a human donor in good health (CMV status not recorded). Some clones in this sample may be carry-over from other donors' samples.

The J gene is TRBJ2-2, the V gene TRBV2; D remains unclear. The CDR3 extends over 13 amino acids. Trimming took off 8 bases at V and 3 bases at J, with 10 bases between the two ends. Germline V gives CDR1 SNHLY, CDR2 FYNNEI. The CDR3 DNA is TGTGCCAGCCGCAGAGAGCACACCGGGGAGCTGTTTTTT. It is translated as CASRREHTGELFF.

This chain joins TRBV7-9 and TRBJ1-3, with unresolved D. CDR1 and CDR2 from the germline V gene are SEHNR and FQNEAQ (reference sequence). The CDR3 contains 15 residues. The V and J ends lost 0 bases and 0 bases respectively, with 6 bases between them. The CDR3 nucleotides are TGTGCCAGCAGCTTAGCGCAAGACTCTGGAAACACCATATATTTT. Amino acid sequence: CASSLAQDSGNTIYF. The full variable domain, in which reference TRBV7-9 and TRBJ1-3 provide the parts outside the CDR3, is DTGVSQNPRHKITKRGQNVTFRCDPISEHNRLYWYRQTLGQGPEFLTYFQNEAQLEKSRLLSDRFSAERPKGSFSTLEIQRTEQGDSAMYLCASSLAQDSGNTIYFGEGSWLTVV.

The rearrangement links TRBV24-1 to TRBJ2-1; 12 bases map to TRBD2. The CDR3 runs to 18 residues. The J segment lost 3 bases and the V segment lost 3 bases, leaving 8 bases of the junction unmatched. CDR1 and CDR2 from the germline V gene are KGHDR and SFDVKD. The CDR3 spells CATSDHLGLAGLYNEQFF. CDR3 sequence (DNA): TGTGCCACCAGTGATCATCTCGGACTAGCGGGGCTCTACAATGAGCAGTTCTTC.

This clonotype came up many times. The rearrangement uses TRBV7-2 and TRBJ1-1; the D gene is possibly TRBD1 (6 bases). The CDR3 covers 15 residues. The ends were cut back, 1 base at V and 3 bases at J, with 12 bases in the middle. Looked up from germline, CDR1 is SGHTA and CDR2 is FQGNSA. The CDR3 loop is CASSLVGGGDTEAFF. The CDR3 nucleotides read TGTGCCAGCAGCTTAGTGGGGGGCGGGGACACTGAAGCTTTCTTT.

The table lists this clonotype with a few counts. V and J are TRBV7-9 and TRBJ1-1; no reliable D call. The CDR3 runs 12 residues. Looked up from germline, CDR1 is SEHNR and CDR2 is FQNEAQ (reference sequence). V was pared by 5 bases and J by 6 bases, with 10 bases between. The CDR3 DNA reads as TGTGCCAGCAGCCGGCGCCGGCCTGAAGCTTTCTTT. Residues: CASSRRRPEAFF.

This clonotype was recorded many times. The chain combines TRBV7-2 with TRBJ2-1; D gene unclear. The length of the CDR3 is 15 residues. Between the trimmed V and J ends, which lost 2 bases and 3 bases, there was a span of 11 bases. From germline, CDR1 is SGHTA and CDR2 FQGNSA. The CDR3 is CASSLSWRSYNEQFF. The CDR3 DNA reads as TGTGCCAGCAGCTTATCTTGGCGGAGCTACAATGAGCAGTTCTTC.

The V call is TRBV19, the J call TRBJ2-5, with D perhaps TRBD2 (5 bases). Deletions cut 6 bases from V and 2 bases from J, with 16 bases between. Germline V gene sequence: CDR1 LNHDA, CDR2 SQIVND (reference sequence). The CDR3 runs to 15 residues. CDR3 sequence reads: CASRSRGSYQETQYF. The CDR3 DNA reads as TGTGCCAGTAGAAGTAGAGGGAGTTATCAAGAGACCCAGTACTTC.

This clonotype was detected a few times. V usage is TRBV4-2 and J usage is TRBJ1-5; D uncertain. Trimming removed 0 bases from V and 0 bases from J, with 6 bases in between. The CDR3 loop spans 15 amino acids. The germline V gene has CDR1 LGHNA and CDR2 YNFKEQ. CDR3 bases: TGTGCCAGCAGCCAAGATGACATTAGCAATCAGCCCCAGCATTTT. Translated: CASSQDDISNQPQHF.

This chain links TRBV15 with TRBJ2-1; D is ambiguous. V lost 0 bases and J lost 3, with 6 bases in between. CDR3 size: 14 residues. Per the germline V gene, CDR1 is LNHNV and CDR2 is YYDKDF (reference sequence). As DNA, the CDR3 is TGTGCCACCAGCAGAGATCGGCACTACAATGAGCAGTTCTTC. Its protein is CATSRDRHYNEQFF. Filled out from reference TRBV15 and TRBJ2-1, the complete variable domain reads DAMVIQNPRYQVTQFGKPVTLSCSQTLNHNVMYWYQQKSSQAPKLLFHYYDKDFNNEADTPDNFQSRRPNTSFCFLDIRSPGLGDTAMYLCATSRDRHYNEQFFGPGTRLTVL.

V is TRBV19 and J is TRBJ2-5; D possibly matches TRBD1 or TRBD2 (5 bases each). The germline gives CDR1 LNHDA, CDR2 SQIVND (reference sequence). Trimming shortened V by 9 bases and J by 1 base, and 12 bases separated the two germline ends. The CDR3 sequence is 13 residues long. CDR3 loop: CASRGVSQETQYF. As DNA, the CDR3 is TGTGCCAGCCGAGGGGTAAGCCAAGAGACCCAGTACTTC.

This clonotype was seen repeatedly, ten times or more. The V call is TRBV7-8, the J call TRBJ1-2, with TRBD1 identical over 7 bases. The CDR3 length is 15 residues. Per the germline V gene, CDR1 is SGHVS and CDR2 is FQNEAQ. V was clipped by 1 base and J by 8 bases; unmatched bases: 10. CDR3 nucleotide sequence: TGTGCCAGCAGCTTAGGCGAGACAGGGAGGTTGGGCTACACCTTC. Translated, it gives CASSLGETGRLGYTF. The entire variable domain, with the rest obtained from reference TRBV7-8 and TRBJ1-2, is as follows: GAGVSQSPRYKVAKRGQDVALRCDPISGHVSLFWYQQALGQGPEFLTYFQNEAQLDKSGLPSDRFFAERPEGSVSTLKIQRTQQEDSAVYLCASSLGETGRLGYTFGSGTRLTVV.